This TCR beta chain originates from a study of cytomegalovirus exposure and HLA in healthy donors. Study-wide context: Unique TCR beta sequences numbering 95 million to 130 million came from approximately 180 million T cells in an earlier analysis.

Points from the study as a whole: Among TCR sequences, most were rare, though some public TCRs appeared in many donors. TCR beta sequences numbering more than 15,000 were associated with HLA alleles at 0.05 false discovery rate in a later analysis.

The V segment lost 3 bases and the J segment 0 bases; nucleotides outside the gene matches: 4. Germline V CDR1 and CDR2: MNHNS, SASEGT. CDR3 length equals 16 residues. PCR primers comprised 60 Vbeta and 13 Jbeta primers. Generated by immunoSEQ multiplex PCR, the TCRdb table keeps only in-frame clones and is missing some. This table has 65,000 to 90,000 clones, 73% appearing once. Notes on this clone: The antigen is unknown.

The origin of this receptor is a woman aged 40 to 55 in good health and CMV-seropositive. The chain couples TRBV6-1 to TRBJ2-3, with TRBD2 identical over 9 bases. Sequenced: PBMCs. This CDR3 is CASSDVAGGSTDTQYF. The CDR3 DNA is TGTGCCAGCAGTGACGTGGCGGGAGGGAGCACAGATACGCAGTATTTT.